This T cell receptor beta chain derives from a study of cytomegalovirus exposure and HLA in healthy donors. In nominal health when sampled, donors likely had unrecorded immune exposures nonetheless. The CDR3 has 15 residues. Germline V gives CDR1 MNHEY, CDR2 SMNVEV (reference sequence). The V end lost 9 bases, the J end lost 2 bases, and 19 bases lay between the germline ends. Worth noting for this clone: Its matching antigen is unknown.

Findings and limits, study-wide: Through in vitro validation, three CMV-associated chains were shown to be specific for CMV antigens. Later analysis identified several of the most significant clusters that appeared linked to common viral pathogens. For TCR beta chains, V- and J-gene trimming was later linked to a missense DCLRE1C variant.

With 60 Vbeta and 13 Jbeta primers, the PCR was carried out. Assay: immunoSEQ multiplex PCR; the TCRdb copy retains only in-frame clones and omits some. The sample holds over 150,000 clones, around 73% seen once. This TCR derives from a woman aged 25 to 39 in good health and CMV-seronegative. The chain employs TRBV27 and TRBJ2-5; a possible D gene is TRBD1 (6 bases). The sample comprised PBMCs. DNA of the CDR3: TGTGCCAGTTCCAAAGTACGGGACACACAAGAGACCCAGTACTTC. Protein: CASSKVRDTQETQYF.